This T cell receptor beta chain appears in the sequencing data of a study of shared clonotypes between healthy human individuals. Study-level results: Rarefaction showed that sequencing of sorted subsets was incomplete (despite large depth).

Naive CD8 isolation took CD45RO-negative cells positively selected for CCR7 and excluded terminally differentiated effector memory CD45RA+ cells. An even split of each subset's genomic DNA across several immunoSEQ plates was performed. TCRdb keeps only in-frame clones here, not all; method: immunoSEQ multiplex PCR. The table has about 2.1 million clones, about 94% seen once. This CDR3 is built from 13 residues. The germline V gene encodes CDR1 MNHEY and CDR2 SMNVEV (reference sequence). V was trimmed by 3 bases and J by 4 bases, leaving 10 bases between them. Comments on this clone: What it recognizes is unknown.

The chain uses TRBV27 and TRBJ2-7; D call uncertain. The receptor was isolated from a man younger than 35 in good health. Some clones in this sample may be carry-over from other donors' samples. The sequenced sample was naive CD8+ T cells from PBMCs. CDR3 region: CASSFPPGYEQYF. As DNA, the CDR3 is TGTGCCAGCAGTTTTCCCCCAGGTTACGAGCAGTACTTC.